The entry below gives a single T cell receptor (beta chain) sequence along with its context. Its antigen remains unidentified. The data were produced by immunoSEQ multiplex PCR, yet TCRdb's version contains in-frame clones alone and is incomplete. The sample records more than 12,000 clones, about 70% being singletons. Trimming took 7 bases from V and 0 from J, leaving 19 bases between them. There are 18 residues in the CDR3. Germline V gene sequence: CDR1 SNHLY, CDR2 FYNNEI. These data come from a study of T cell repertoires in ileal Crohn's disease. As for the study in general: Approximately 32% were active smokers at surgery; median disease duration was approximately 8.5 years.

Overall study results and limits: Endoscopic recurrence occurred in every patient whose clonality exceeded 26.8%.

What was sequenced was ileal tissue. The TCR comes from an adult with Crohn's disease. The chain couples TRBV2 to TRBJ2-6, with D possibly being TRBD1 (5 bases). The CDR3, as DNA: TGTGCCAGCAAAGGTGGTCAGGGTGCTTTCTCTGGGGCCAACGTCCTGACTTTC. Translation gives CASKGGQGAFSGANVLTF.